These 29 T cell receptor beta chains came from one sample sequenced in a study of blood T cell repertoires in COVID-19. Produced via immunoSEQ multiplex PCR; TCRdb's table is partial and in-frame only. The data hold over 130,000 clones, with around four fifths observed a single time. Sequenced material: PBMCs or T cells enriched from blood (not recorded which). These TCRs come from a woman aged 45-59 years with acute COVID-19.

The V and J genes are TRBV19 and TRBJ2-7; TRBD2 matches 12 bases. Germline V lookup: CDR1 LNHDA, CDR2 SQIVND (reference sequence). V gave up 4 bases and J gave up 0 bases; unmatched junction bases: 4. This CDR3 contains 16 residues. The CDR3, as DNA: TGTGCCAGTAGTAGGGGACTAGCGGGCCGCTCCTACGAGCAGTACTTC. Translated: CASSRGLAGRSYEQYF. The whole variable domain, filled in from reference TRBV19 and TRBJ2-7, reads DGGITQSPKYLFRKEGQNVTLSCEQNLNHDAMYWYRQDPGQGLRLIYYSQIVNDFQKGDIAEGYSVSREKKESFPLTVTSAQKNPTAFYLCASSRGLAGRSYEQYFGPGTRLTVT.

The V call is TRBV7-2, the J call TRBJ2-3; D might be TRBD1 (5 bases). The CDR3 runs to 15 residues. Trimming took 2 bases from V and 0 from J, leaving 9 bases between them. CDR1 SGHTA and CDR2 FQGNSA come from the germline V gene. CDR3 in amino acids: CASSLRQISTDTQYF. The CDR3 nucleotides read TGTGCCAGCAGCTTAAGACAGATTAGCACAGATACGCAGTATTTT.

The V and J genes are TRBV2 and TRBJ2-5; 11 nucleotides match TRBD2. The CDR3 runs 15 residues. Germline V CDR1 and CDR2: SNHLY, FYNNEI. The V segment lost 5 bases and the J segment 4 bases; nucleotides outside the gene matches: 6. The CDR3 loop reads CASSYTGTSGETQYF. The CDR3 bases are TGTGCCAGCAGTTACACCGGGACTAGCGGAGAGACCCAGTACTTC.

DNA of the CDR3: TGTGCCAGCAGTGTGACAGGGGTGACCTATGGCTACACCTTC. Translated: CASSVTGVTYGYTF. The chain employs TRBV25-1 and TRBJ1-2; TRBD1 agrees at 8 bases. The junction had 5 bases not matched to a gene; V was cut back by 4 bases and J by 4 bases. The CDR3 covers 14 residues. CDR1 is MGHDK and CDR2 is SYGVNS in the germline V gene.

This sequence joins TRBV6-5 and TRBJ2-7, with 9 bases that match TRBD1. The CDR3 sequence is 15 residues long. The ends lost 6 bases at V and 3 bases at J; junction bases unmatched: 9. Per the germline V gene, CDR1 is MNHEY and CDR2 is SVGAGI. CDR3 loop: CASSRDRAGVYEQYF. As DNA, the CDR3 is TGTGCCAGCAGCCGGGACAGGGCCGGCGTCTACGAGCAGTACTTC.

This clone occurred once. The genes are TRBV19 and TRBJ2-3; D ambiguous. Per germline, CDR1 LNHDA and CDR2 SQIVND (reference sequence). The germline V and J ends were trimmed by 3 bases and 6 bases, with 13 bases remaining between them. The CDR3 has 14 residues. CDR3 DNA: TGTGCCAGTAGTATTGATCCCGGGTCCGATACGCAGTATTTT. Its translation is CASSIDPGSDTQYF.

V and J are TRBV9 and TRBJ2-6, with TRBD1 matching 9 bases. This CDR3 contains 17 residues. The J segment lost 3 bases and the V segment lost 0 bases, leaving 4 bases of the junction unmatched. CDR1 SGDLS and CDR2 YYNGEE come from the germline V gene. The CDR3 bases are TGTGCCAGCAGCGTAGTTTCGGGACAGGGTGGGGCCAACGTCCTGACTTTC. Translation gives CASSVVSGQGGANVLTF.

The gene calls are TRBV6-6 and TRBJ2-1, with a possible D match to TRBD1 (7 bases). This CDR3 has 15 residues. Germline values: CDR1 MNHNY, CDR2 SVGAGI (reference sequence). Deletions cut 6 bases from V and 4 bases from J, with 16 bases between. For the CDR3, the DNA is TGTGCCAGCAGCCCAGGGGGGCGTAATTACAATGAGCAGTTCTTC. Amino acid sequence: CASSPGGRNYNEQFF.

The chain joins TRBV5-1 to TRBJ2-5, with D perhaps matching TRBD2 (6 bases). Germline V gene data show CDR1 as SGHRS and CDR2 as YFSETQ. The germline V and J ends were trimmed by 4 bases and 2 bases, with 9 bases remaining between them. The CDR3 totals 13 residues. The CDR3 bases are TGCGCCAGCAGCACACTAGCACAAGAGACCCAGTACTTC. The encoded protein is CASSTLAQETQYF.

V is TRBV27 and J is TRBJ2-7; D remains ambiguous. Looked up from germline, CDR1 is MNHEY and CDR2 is SMNVEV (reference sequence). The CDR3 extends over 13 amino acids. Trimming shortened V by 8 bases and J by 4 bases, and 15 bases separated the two germline ends. The CDR3 nucleotides read TGTGCCAGCTCTAGGCCACCCTCATACGAGCAGTACTTC. Encoded protein: CASSRPPSYEQYF.

The rearrangement links TRBV10-3 to TRBJ2-1; TRBD2 matches 7 bases. V dropped 0 bases and J dropped 0; count of bases not matched to a gene: 2. The CDR3 extends over 16 amino acids. Per germline, CDR1 ENHRY and CDR2 SYGVKD. Written as DNA, the CDR3 is TGTGCCATCAGTGAGTCGGGCGGGAGCTCCTACAATGAGCAGTTCTTC. This codes for CAISESGGSSYNEQFF.

V and J are TRBV14 and TRBJ1-1; D is ambiguous. The germline V and J ends were trimmed by 1 base and 1 base, with 7 bases remaining between them. Germline-derived CDR1 and CDR2 are SGHDN and FVKESK. The CDR3 is 14 residues long. CDR3 loop: CASSQGAGNTEAFF. The CDR3 DNA sequence: TGTGCCAGCAGCCAAGGGGCGGGGAACACTGAAGCTTTCTTT.

The V gene is TRBV12-3 or TRBV12-4, the J gene TRBJ1-5; a weak D match, TRBD1 (5 bases). There are 13 residues in the CDR3. Trimming pared 1 base from V and 9 bases from J, leaving 10 bases between. The CDR3 spells CASSLGYTGPQHF. Written as DNA, the CDR3 is TGTGCCAGCAGTTTAGGATATACAGGGCCCCAGCATTTT.

This clone was found a few times. The gene calls are TRBV4-1 and TRBJ2-7; 7 positions agree with TRBD1. Germline V gene lookup returns CDR1 MGHRA and CDR2 YSYEKL. This CDR3 has 15 amino acids. V gave up 3 bases and J gave up 0 bases; unmatched junction bases: 5. CDR3 residues: CASSHSTGPSYEQYF. CDR3 coding DNA: TGCGCCAGCAGCCATTCGACAGGGCCCTCCTACGAGCAGTACTTC.

CDR3 sequence: CASSTWGTGGNQPQHF. The CDR3 region has the DNA TGTGCCAGTAGTACGTGGGGAACAGGGGGCAATCAGCCCCAGCATTTT. V and J are TRBV19 and TRBJ1-5; 7 positions match TRBD1. The J segment lost 2 bases and the V segment lost 4 bases, leaving 8 bases of the junction unmatched. From germline, CDR1 is LNHDA and CDR2 SQIVND (reference sequence). The CDR3 is made up of 16 amino acids.

Only a few counts were recorded for this clone. The J gene is TRBJ2-7, the V gene TRBV10-3, with 7 bases identical to TRBD1. Germline-derived CDR1 and CDR2 are ENHRY and SYGVKD. V gave up 2 bases and J gave up 6 bases; unmatched junction bases: 13. This CDR3 has 16 residues. DNA for the CDR3: TGTGCCATCAGTGAGAGTTGGGACAGATTAAGCGGCGAGCAGTACTTC. This codes for CAISESWDRLSGEQYF.

The CDR3: CASRWDSDTEAFF. The CDR3 nucleotides read TGTGCCAGCCGATGGGACAGCGACACTGAAGCTTTCTTT. The V gene is TRBV2, the J gene TRBJ1-1; TRBD1 matches at 7 bases. The CDR3 runs to 13 residues. The germline CDR1 and CDR2 sequences are SNHLY and FYNNEI. With V trimmed by 8 bases and J by 3 bases, 6 bases remained unmatched.

CDR3 nucleotide sequence: TGTGCCAGCAGCTTGTATCGGGACAGGGTACGGCGAGATACGCAGTATTTT. Translation gives CASSLYRDRVRRDTQYF. The rearrangement uses TRBV5-6 and TRBJ2-3; 9 bases match TRBD1. The germline V gene has CDR1 SGHDT and CDR2 YYEEEE. V lost 1 base, J lost 5 bases, and 11 bases stayed unmatched. The CDR3 runs 17 residues. Drawing the rest from reference TRBV5-6 and TRBJ2-3, the complete variable domain is DAGVTQSPTHLIKTRGQQVTLRCSPKSGHDTVSWYQQALGQGPQFIFQYYEEEERQRGNFPDRFSGHQFPNYSSELNVNALLLGDSALYLCASSLYRDRVRRDTQYFGPGTRLTVL.

This chain uses TRBV7-8 with TRBJ2-2; TRBD2 matches 10 bases. Unmatched junction bases numbered 7, after V lost 4 bases and J lost 5 bases. Germline V gene sequence: CDR1 SGHVS, CDR2 FQNEAQ. The CDR3 runs 16 residues. CDR3 sequence reads: CASSSRPLAGTGELFF. In nucleotides, the CDR3 is TGTGCCAGCAGCTCAAGGCCACTAGCGGGAACCGGGGAGCTGTTTTTT.

The genes are TRBV9 and TRBJ2-1; weak D call: TRBD2 (6 bases). The V and J ends lost 4 bases and 6 bases respectively, with 11 bases between them. The length of the CDR3 is 13 residues. Germline V gene data show CDR1 as SGDLS and CDR2 as YYNGEE. The CDR3 is CASSLDGGNEQFF. As DNA, the CDR3 is TGTGCCAGCAGCCTTGACGGGGGCAATGAGCAGTTCTTC. Full variable domain (remainder filled in from reference TRBV9 and TRBJ2-1): DSGVTQTPKHLITATGQRVTLRCSPRSGDLSVYWYQQSLDQGLQFLIQYYNGEERAKGNILERFSAQQFPDLHSELNLSSLELGDSALYFCASSLDGGNEQFFGPGTRLTVL.

This chain connects TRBV18 to TRBJ2-2, with 12 bases fitting TRBD2. The CDR3 has 17 amino acids. Germline V gene data show CDR1 as KGHSH and CDR2 as LQKENI. The trim removed 3 bases at V and 9 bases at J, leaving 11 bases unmatched. The CDR3 nucleotides are TGTGCCAGCTCACCGTTGAGTCTAGCGGGAGGGCCTCGGGAGCTGTTTTTT. Its translation: CASSPLSLAGGPRELFF.

The V call is TRBV7-2, the J call TRBJ2-3, with no clear D. The CDR3 covers 15 residues. Germline-derived CDR1 and CDR2 are SGHTA and FQGNSA. Between the trimmed V and J ends, which lost 6 bases and 0 bases, there was a span of 13 bases. The CDR3 DNA reads TGTGCCAGCAGGCAAACCCCCACTAGCACAGATACGCAGTATTTT. This encodes CASRQTPTSTDTQYF.

The V call is TRBV19, the J call TRBJ1-1; maybe TRBD1 (5 bases). Germline values: CDR1 LNHDA, CDR2 SQIVND (reference sequence). The CDR3 length is 12 residues. DNA for the CDR3: TGTGGCTCTGGGGGGGTGGGCACTGAAGCTTTCTTT. Its translation is CGSGGVGTEAFF. Together with reference TRBV19 and TRBJ1-1, the CDR3 gives the full variable domain: DGGITQSPKYLFRKEGQNVTLSCEQNLNHDAMYWYRQDPGQGLRLIYYSQIVNDFQKGDIAEGYSVSREKKESFPLTVTSAQKNPTAFYLCGSGGVGTEAFFGQGTRLTVV.

V is TRBV9 and J is TRBJ1-2; D may be TRBD1 (6 bases). Trimming shortened V by 4 bases and J by 3 bases, and 16 bases separated the two germline ends. The CDR3 runs to 15 residues. CDR1 SGDLS and CDR2 YYNGEE come from the germline V gene. The CDR3 loop is CASSTQGGTYYGYTF. The CDR3 bases are TGTGCCAGCAGCACCCAGGGTGGGACATACTATGGCTACACCTTC.

The V call is TRBV9, the J call TRBJ2-1; TRBD2 matches at 12 bases. This CDR3 spans 23 amino acids. Trimming took 0 bases from V and 3 from J; bases not matched to a gene: 22. The V gene's germline CDR1 is SGDLS and CDR2 YYNGEE. The CDR3 DNA is TGTGCCAGCAGCGTAGGAAGGGACTACGGGACTAGCGGGTCAATGAGGATCTACAATGAGCAGTTCTTC. Its translation: CASSVGRDYGTSGSMRIYNEQFF.

This rearrangement joins TRBV5-1 to TRBJ2-3, with TRBD2 matching 13 bases. Germline assignment: CDR1 SGHRS and CDR2 YFSETQ. The CDR3 runs 15 residues. V lost 9 bases and J lost 3; bases outside the gene matches: 7. This CDR3 reads CATLILAGGTDTQYF. The DNA of the CDR3 is TGCGCCACCCTGATACTAGCGGGAGGGACAGATACGCAGTATTTT.

This clone was observed a single time. The chain recombines TRBV9 with TRBJ2-1; 10 nucleotides align to TRBD2. Per germline, CDR1 SGDLS and CDR2 YYNGEE. The CDR3 runs 17 residues. Trimming cost V 4 bases and J 7 bases; bases outside gene matches: 14. The DNA of the CDR3 is TGTGCCAGCAGCCTCCTTGTGGGCCCACTAGCGGGGAATGAGCAGTTCTTC. As protein: CASSLLVGPLAGNEQFF.

J is TRBJ2-5 and V is TRBV7-3; a weak D match, TRBD1 (6 bases). The CDR3 contains 13 residues. V was shortened by 1 base and J by 5 bases, with 8 bases between the two germline ends. Germline V CDR1 and CDR2: SGHTA, FQGTGA. CDR3 amino acids: CASSLSRGETQYF. The DNA of the CDR3 is TGTGCCAGCAGCTTAAGTAGGGGGGAGACCCAGTACTTC.

This chain links TRBV30 with TRBJ1-2; maybe TRBD1 (5 bases). Germline values: CDR1 GTSNPN, CDR2 SVGIG (reference sequence). This CDR3 spans 14 amino acids. Trimming removed 1 base at V and 4 bases at J, with 13 bases between. The CDR3 coding sequence is TGTGCCTGGAGTGCACCTCCGGGGGGCTATGGCTACACCTTC. It specifies CAWSAPPGGYGYTF.